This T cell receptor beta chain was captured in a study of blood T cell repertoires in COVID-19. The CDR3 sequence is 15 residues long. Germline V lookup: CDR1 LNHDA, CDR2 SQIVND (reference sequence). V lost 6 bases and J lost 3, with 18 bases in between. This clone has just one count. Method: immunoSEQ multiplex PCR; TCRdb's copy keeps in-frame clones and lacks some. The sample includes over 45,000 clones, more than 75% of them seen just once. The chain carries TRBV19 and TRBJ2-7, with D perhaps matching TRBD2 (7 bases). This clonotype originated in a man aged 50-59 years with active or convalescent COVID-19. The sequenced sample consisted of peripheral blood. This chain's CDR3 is CASRYPGGPSYEQYF. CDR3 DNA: TGTGCCAGTAGGTACCCGGGGGGCCCAAGCTACGAGCAGTACTTC.